This T cell receptor (beta chain) was captured by sequencing in a study of T-cell reconstitution after alpha-beta-depleted transplantation in children. This clonotype has ten or more counts. Its target is unknown. Molecular barcoding with unique molecular identifiers was used for the TCRbeta library. TCRdb recomputed calls from the PCR reads with MiXCR, one row per CDR3 protein. Among about 200,000 distinct CDR3 sequences listed, under 8.5% were seen once. With 5 bases removed from V and 1 base from J, the gap between germline ends came to 9 bases. Germline-derived CDR1 and CDR2 are SGHNT and YENEEA. This CDR3 spans 14 amino acids. Study-level points and caveats: High day-60 TCRbeta diversity in some patients came from surviving recipient T cells and thymic progenitors.

This sequence originates from a boy younger than 10 with acute lymphoblastic leukemia, due to receive a stem cell transplant. The sample here was PBMCs, taken before TCRalphabeta/CD19-depleted stem cell transplant. This chain uses TRBV11-3 with TRBJ2-1; possible D gene TRBD2, 5 bases. DNA for the CDR3: TGTGCCAGCAGCCCCGGACTGTCCTACAATGAGCAGTTCTTC. It codes for CASSPGLSYNEQFF.